The T cell receptor beta chain under discussion was sequenced for a study of shared clonotypes between healthy human individuals. Under the authors' procedure: From ImmunoSEQ came sequences covering only the junction and carrying no quality scores, so filtering differed. This table comes from immunoSEQ multiplex PCR, and its TCRdb copy is limited to in-frame clones, with some not included. The D gene and trimming were derived from the DNA, and the V and J assignments and clone size from that table. The sample consists of around 1.4 million clones, approximately 98.5% of them appearing once. The CDR3 has 15 amino acids. V lost 2 bases to trimming and J lost 3 bases, with 14 bases between them. From germline, CDR1 is MDHEN and CDR2 SYDVKM.

Sequenced: naive CD4+ T cells sorted from blood. Subset denoted: CD45RA+ positively selected. The chain links TRBV28 to TRBJ2-7, with D hard to call. This sequence originates from a man in his thirties or forties in good health. CDR3 residues: CASSLPGPGLYEQYF. Here the CDR3 DNA reads TGTGCCAGCAGTTTACCGGGCCCTGGCCTCTACGAGCAGTACTTC. The full variable domain, completed using reference TRBV28 and TRBJ2-7, is DVKVTQSSRYLVKRTGEKVFLECVQDMDHENMFWYRQDPGLGLRLIYFSYDVKMKEKGDIPEGYSVSREKKERFSLILESASTNQTSMYLCASSLPGPGLYEQYFGPGTRLTVT.